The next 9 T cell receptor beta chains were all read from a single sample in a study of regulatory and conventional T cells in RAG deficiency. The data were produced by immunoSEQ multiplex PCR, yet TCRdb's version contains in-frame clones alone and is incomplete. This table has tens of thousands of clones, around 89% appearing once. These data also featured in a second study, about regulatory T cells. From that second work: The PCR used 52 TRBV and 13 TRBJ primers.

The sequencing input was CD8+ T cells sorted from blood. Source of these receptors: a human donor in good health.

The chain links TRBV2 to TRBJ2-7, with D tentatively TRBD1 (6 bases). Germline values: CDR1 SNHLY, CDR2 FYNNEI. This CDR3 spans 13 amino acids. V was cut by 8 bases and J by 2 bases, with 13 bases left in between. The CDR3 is CASALKGAYEQYF. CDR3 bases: TGTGCCAGCGCCCTTAAGGGGGCCTACGAGCAGTACTTC.

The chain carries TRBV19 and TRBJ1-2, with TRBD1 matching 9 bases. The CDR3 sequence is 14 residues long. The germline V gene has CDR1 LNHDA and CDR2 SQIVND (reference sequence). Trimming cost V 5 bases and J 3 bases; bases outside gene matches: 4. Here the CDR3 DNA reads TGTGCCAGTAGTCCCCGGACAGGGGACTATGGCTACACCTTC. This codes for CASSPRTGDYGYTF.

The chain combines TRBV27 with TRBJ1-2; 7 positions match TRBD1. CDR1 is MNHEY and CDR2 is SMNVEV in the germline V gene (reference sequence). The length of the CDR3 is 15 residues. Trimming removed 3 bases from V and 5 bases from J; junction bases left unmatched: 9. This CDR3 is CASSFSGTDVYGYTF. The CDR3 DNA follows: TGTGCCAGCAGTTTCTCCGGGACAGATGTTTATGGCTACACCTTC.

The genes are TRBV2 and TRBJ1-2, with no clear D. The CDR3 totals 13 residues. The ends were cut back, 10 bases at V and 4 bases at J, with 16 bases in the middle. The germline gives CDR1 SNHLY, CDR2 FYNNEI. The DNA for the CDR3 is TGTGCCATCTCAGAAACAGATTTCTATGGCTACACCTTC. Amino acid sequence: CAISETDFYGYTF.

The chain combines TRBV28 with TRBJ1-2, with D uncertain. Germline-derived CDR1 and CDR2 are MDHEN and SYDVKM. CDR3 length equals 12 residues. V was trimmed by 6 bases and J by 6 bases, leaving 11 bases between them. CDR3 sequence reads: CASRETGDGYTF. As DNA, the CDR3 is TGTGCCAGCAGGGAGACCGGGGATGGCTACACCTTC.

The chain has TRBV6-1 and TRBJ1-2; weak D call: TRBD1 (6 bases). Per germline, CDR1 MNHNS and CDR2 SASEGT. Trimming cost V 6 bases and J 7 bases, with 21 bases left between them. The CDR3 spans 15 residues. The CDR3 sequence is CASRSLPGDLGGYTF. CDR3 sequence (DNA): TGTGCCAGCAGAAGCCTGCCAGGGGATCTGGGTGGCTACACCTTC.

The CDR3 spells CATSRWTGAGNQPQHF. The CDR3 DNA is TGTGCCACCAGCAGATGGACAGGGGCTGGCAATCAGCCCCAGCATTTT. This rearrangement joins TRBV15 to TRBJ1-5, with 9 nucleotides matching TRBD1. Germline CDR1 LNHNV, CDR2 YYDKDF (reference sequence). V dropped 2 bases and J dropped 2; count of bases not matched to a gene: 4. There are 16 residues in the CDR3. The whole variable domain, filled in from reference TRBV15 and TRBJ1-5, reads DAMVIQNPRYQVTQFGKPVTLSCSQTLNHNVMYWYQQKSSQAPKLLFHYYDKDFNNEADTPDNFQSRRPNTSFCFLDIRSPGLGDTAMYLCATSRWTGAGNQPQHFGDGTRLSIL.

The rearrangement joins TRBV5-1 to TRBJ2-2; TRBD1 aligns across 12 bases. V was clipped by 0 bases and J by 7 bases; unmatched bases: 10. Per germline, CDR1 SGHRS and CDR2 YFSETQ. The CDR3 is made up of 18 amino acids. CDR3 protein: CASSLAPGQGALIGELFF. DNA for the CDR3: TGCGCCAGCAGCTTGGCCCCGGGACAGGGGGCGCTTATCGGGGAGCTGTTTTTT.

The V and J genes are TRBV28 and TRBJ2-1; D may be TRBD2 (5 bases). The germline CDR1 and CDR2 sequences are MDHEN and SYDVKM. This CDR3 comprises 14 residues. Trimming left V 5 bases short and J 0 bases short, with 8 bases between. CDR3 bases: TGTGCCAGCAGTCGGGGTAGCTCCTACAATGAGCAGTTCTTC. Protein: CASSRGSSYNEQFF.